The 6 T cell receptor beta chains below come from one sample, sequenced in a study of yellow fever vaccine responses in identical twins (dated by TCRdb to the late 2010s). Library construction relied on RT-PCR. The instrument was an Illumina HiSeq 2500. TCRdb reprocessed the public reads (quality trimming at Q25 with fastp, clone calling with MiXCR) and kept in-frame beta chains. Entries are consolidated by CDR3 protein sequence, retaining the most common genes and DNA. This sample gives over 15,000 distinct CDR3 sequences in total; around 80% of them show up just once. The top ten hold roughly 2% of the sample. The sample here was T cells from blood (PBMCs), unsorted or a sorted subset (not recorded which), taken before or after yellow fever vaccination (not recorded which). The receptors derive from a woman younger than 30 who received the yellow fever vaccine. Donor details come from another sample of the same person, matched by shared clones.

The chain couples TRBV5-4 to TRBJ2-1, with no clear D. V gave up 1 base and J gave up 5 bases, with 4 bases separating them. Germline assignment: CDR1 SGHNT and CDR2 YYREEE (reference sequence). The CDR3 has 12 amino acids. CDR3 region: CASSLPNNEQFF. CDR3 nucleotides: TGTGCCAGCAGCTTGCCCAACAATGAGCAGTTCTTC.

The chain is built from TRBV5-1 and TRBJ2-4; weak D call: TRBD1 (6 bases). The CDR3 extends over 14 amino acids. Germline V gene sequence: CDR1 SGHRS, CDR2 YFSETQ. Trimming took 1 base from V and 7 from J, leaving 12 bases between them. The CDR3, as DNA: TGCGCCAGCAGCTTGCCAGGGGAACTCAACATTCAGTACTTC. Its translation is CASSLPGELNIQYF.

The CDR3 region has the DNA TGCAGTGCATCTGACGTAACGTTACCCTACGAGCAGTACTTC. Protein product: CSASDVTLPYEQYF. The gene calls are TRBV20-1 and TRBJ2-7; no definite D call. The CDR3 totals 14 residues. Trimming pared 6 bases from V and 2 bases from J, leaving 17 bases between. In germline, CDR1 is DFQATT, CDR2 SNEGSKA (reference sequence).

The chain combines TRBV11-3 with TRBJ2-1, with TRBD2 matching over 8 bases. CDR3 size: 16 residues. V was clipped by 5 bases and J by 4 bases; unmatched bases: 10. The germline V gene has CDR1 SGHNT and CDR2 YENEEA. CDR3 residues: CASSPSAGVSYNEQFF. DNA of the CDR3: TGTGCCAGCAGCCCCTCAGCGGGAGTGAGTTACAATGAGCAGTTCTTC.

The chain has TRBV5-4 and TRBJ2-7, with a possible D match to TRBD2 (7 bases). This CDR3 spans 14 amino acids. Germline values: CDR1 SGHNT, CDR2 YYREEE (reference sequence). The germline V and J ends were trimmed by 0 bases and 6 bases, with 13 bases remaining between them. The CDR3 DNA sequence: TGTGCCAGCAGCTTGGCAGGCGGGGGCCCCGAGCAGTACTTC. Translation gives CASSLAGGGPEQYF.

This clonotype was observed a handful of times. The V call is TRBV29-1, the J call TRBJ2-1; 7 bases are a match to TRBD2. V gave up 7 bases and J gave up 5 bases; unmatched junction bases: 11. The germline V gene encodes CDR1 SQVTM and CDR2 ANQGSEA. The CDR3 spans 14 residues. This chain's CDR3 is CSAEALAVDNEQFF. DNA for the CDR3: TGCAGCGCCGAGGCTCTAGCGGTAGACAATGAGCAGTTCTTC.